The 18 T cell receptor beta chains below were found in one sample sequenced in a study of tumor-infiltrating lymphocytes in primary liver carcinoma. Between about 19 and 34 mg of unsorted bulk tissue served as the source from which RNA and DNA were co-extracted. The input was approximately 0.45 ug total RNA; TCR beta cDNA was made from it with a constant-region primer. Investigators got TCR beta libraries out of three nested multiplex PCR rounds, done with slightly modified ARM-PCR. For approximately 10 cycles apiece, the opening two PCR rounds ran with TRBV1-TRBV30 forward primers and a C-beta reverse primer. Each CDR3 protein is one row after TCRdb ran MiXCR on the multiplex PCR reads. The sample includes tens of thousands of distinct CDR3 sequences, 55% to 85% of them seen just once. The sequenced sample consisted of liver tumor tissue from sampling region 1. Subset noted: tumor region T1, superior pole. These TCRs come from a man aged 40-49 years with primary liver carcinoma and hepatitis B virus infection.

This clonotype appeared a single time. One end of the junction fails to match germline, which may point to a read error. The V call is TRBV4-1, the J call TRBJ1-2; no definite D call. Germline CDR1 reads MGHRA; CDR2 reads YSYEKL. This CDR3 has 9 residues. This CDR3 is CASKPGFTF. The CDR3 coding sequence is TGCGCTAGCAAACCAGGCTTCACCTTC.

Concerning this clonotype itself: Because the CDR3 is missing its conserved closing phenylalanine or tryptophan, this is likely a read error. The chain uses TRBV11-2 and TRBJ2-1, with 8 positions matching TRBD2. Germline V CDR1 and CDR2: SGHAT, FQNNGV. CDR3 length equals 16 residues. This chain's CDR3 is CASSLDIGLAMGEQFI. In DNA, the CDR3 is TGTGCTAGCAGCTTAGATATCGGACTAGCCATGGGTGAGCAGTTCATC.

This clonotype was seen more than once but under ten times. Possible read error: a much larger clone is one base away. This chain connects TRBV2 to TRBJ2-7; the D call may be TRBD1 or TRBD2 (5 bases each). There are 12 residues in the CDR3. Per the germline V gene, CDR1 is SNHLY and CDR2 is FYNNEI. Here the CDR3 DNA reads TGTGCCCGAGGGGAGTTCTTCGCCGAGAAGTACTTC. Protein: CARGEFFAEKYF.

In regard to this clonotype: A much larger clone lies one base from this, so it may be a read error. The CDR3 ends on some other residue instead of the conserved phenylalanine or tryptophan, so this is likely a read error. The V call is TRBV7-9, the J call TRBJ2-3; unclear D gene. CDR1 is SEHNR and CDR2 is FQNEAQ in the germline V gene (reference sequence). This CDR3 is built from 12 residues. V was trimmed by 3 bases and J by 5 bases, leaving 6 bases between them. CDR3 sequence reads: CASSFSGDTQYL. As DNA, the CDR3 is TGTGCCAGCAGCTTTTCCGGAGATACGCAGTATTTG.

This CDR3 reads CASSPASGFNEQFF. The CDR3 DNA is TGTGCCAGCAGTCCGGCTAGCGGCTTCAATGAGCAGTTCTTC. The chain combines TRBV6-1 with TRBJ2-1; 7 nucleotides match TRBD2. This CDR3 is built from 14 residues. With V trimmed by 5 bases and J by 6 bases, 7 bases remained unmatched. Germline V gives CDR1 MNHNS, CDR2 SASEGT.

This clonotype was detected many times. The gene calls are TRBV24-1 and TRBJ2-2; D is perhaps TRBD1 or TRBD2 (5 bases each). The CDR3 is 16 amino acids. The V gene's germline CDR1 is KGHDR and CDR2 SFDVKD. V lost 4 bases, J lost 0 bases, and 11 bases lay in between. The CDR3 DNA reads TGTGCCACCAGTGACCCCGGGACGGCGAACACCGGGGAGCTGTTTTTT. This encodes CATSDPGTANTGELFF.

Concerning this clonotype itself: A read error may explain this, as a much larger clone is one base away. The J gene is TRBJ2-1, the V gene TRBV30; no definite D call. CDR1 is GTSNPN, CDR2 SVGIG, per germline (reference sequence). The CDR3 consists of 11 residues. The chain's CDR3 is CVWSSPSEQFF. The CDR3 DNA is TGTGTCTGGAGTTCCCCGAGTGAGCAGTTCTTC.

Note on this clonotype: This may stem from a read error, because a much larger clone lies one nucleotide away. This chain links TRBV5-4 with TRBJ1-1; 7 bases agree with TRBD1. CDR1 and CDR2 from the germline V gene are SGHNT and YYREEE (reference sequence). The CDR3 is 14 amino acids. The CDR3 here is CASNLGQMNTEAFF. DNA of the CDR3: TGTGCCAGCAACTTGGGACAGATGAACACTGAAGCTTTCTTT.

This rearrangement joins TRBV2 to TRBJ2-5, with 8 nucleotides matching TRBD1. CDR3 length equals 18 residues. J gave up 1 base and V 1 base, and 11 bases lay outside the gene matches. Germline V gene lookup returns CDR1 SNHLY and CDR2 FYNNEI. CDR3 sequence reads: CASSEDWIGTGFQETQYF. The CDR3 DNA is TGTGCCAGCAGTGAAGATTGGATCGGGACAGGATTCCAAGAGACCCAGTACTTC.

In its sample, this clonotype was seen once. At one boundary the junction diverges from the germline segment, which might be a read error. CDR3 sequence reads: CACSSNTGELFF. As DNA, the CDR3 is TGTGCCTGCAGCTCGAATACCGGGGAGCTGTTTTTT. The V and J genes are TRBV11-1 and TRBJ2-2, with D hard to call. Germline loops: CDR1 SGHAT, CDR2 FQDESV (reference sequence). The length of the CDR3 is 12 residues.

A single count supports this clonotype. The germline gene is not matched at one end of the junction; a read error may be the cause. This chain links TRBV11-2 with TRBJ2-1; TRBD2 is a possible D gene (5 bases). This CDR3 spans 14 amino acids. Germline V gene data show CDR1 as SGHAT and CDR2 as FQNNGV. The CDR3 sequence: CAGSPRGPYSGQFF. CDR3 coding DNA: TGTGCCGGCAGCCCGAGAGGGCCGTACAGTGGGCAGTTCTTC.

The rearrangement joins TRBV4-1 to TRBJ2-2; TRBD1 matches at 8 bases. The CDR3 loop spans 15 amino acids. V lost 6 bases to trimming and J lost 4 bases; unmatched junction nucleotides: 7. Germline V lookup: CDR1 MGHRA, CDR2 YSYEKL. In DNA form, the CDR3 reads TGCGCCAGCAGTCAGGACAGGGTGATCACCGGGGAGCTGTTTTTT. This gives the protein CASSQDRVITGELFF.

This clonotype was observed at least ten times. This chain joins TRBV6-6 and TRBJ1-2, with 8 bases identical to TRBD1. The CDR3 covers 15 residues. Per the germline V gene, CDR1 is MNHNY and CDR2 is SVGAGI (reference sequence). V lost 4 bases, J lost 5 bases, and 9 bases stayed unmatched. The CDR3 protein is CASSSLGQGEYGYTF. The CDR3 DNA is TGTGCCAGCAGTTCCCTCGGACAGGGTGAATATGGCTACACCTTC.

This clonotype has only a few counts. The junction differs from germline at one of its ends, possibly a read error. V is TRBV29-1 and J is TRBJ2-3; D not certain. Germline loops: CDR1 SQVTM, CDR2 ANQGSEA. CDR3 length equals 13 residues. In DNA, the CDR3 is TGCAGCGTTGAAGAGGGCGGCACAAATACGCAGTATTTT. It yields the protein CSVEEGGTNTQYF.

Notes on this clonotype: A much larger clone lies one base from this, so it may be a read error. The chain recombines TRBV7-9 with TRBJ1-2; D is ambiguous. CDR3 length: 14 residues. V was trimmed by 8 bases and J by 0 bases, leaving 13 bases between them. CDR1 and CDR2 from the germline V gene are SEHNR and FQNEAQ (reference sequence). CDR3: CASADESSNYGYTF. The CDR3 coding sequence is TGTGCCAGCGCGGATGAATCTTCTAACTATGGCTACACCTTC.

With respect to this clonotype: With a much larger clone just one base away, this may be a read error. V and J are TRBV5-1 and TRBJ1-1; D is undetermined. Germline CDR1 SGHRS, CDR2 YFSETQ. V lost 0 bases to trimming and J lost 5 bases, with 8 bases between them. The CDR3 is made up of 13 amino acids. The CDR3 loop reads CASSLAESTEAFF. In DNA, the CDR3 is TGCGCCAGCAGCTTGGCCGAGTCAACTGAAGCTTTCTTT.

This chain links TRBV11-2 with TRBJ2-7, with D tentatively TRBD2 (6 bases). Germline CDR1 reads SGHAT; CDR2 reads FQNNGV. The CDR3 has 13 amino acids. Between the trimmed V and J ends, which lost 6 bases and 4 bases, there was a span of 13 bases. CDR3 DNA: TGTGCCAGCAGTGGGGGGAGCCTTTACGAGCAGTACTTC. Amino acids: CASSGGSLYEQYF.

This clonotype was seen once. Sequence at one end of the junction differs from germline and may be a read error. The chain employs TRBV6-5 and TRBJ2-7; 7 nucleotides line up with TRBD2. CDR3 size: 15 residues. Germline CDR1 MNHEY, CDR2 SVGAGI. The CDR3 loop is CGSSYSSGGTYEQYF. The DNA of the CDR3 is TGTGGCAGCAGTTATTCTTCGGGAGGAACCTACGAGCAGTACTTC.